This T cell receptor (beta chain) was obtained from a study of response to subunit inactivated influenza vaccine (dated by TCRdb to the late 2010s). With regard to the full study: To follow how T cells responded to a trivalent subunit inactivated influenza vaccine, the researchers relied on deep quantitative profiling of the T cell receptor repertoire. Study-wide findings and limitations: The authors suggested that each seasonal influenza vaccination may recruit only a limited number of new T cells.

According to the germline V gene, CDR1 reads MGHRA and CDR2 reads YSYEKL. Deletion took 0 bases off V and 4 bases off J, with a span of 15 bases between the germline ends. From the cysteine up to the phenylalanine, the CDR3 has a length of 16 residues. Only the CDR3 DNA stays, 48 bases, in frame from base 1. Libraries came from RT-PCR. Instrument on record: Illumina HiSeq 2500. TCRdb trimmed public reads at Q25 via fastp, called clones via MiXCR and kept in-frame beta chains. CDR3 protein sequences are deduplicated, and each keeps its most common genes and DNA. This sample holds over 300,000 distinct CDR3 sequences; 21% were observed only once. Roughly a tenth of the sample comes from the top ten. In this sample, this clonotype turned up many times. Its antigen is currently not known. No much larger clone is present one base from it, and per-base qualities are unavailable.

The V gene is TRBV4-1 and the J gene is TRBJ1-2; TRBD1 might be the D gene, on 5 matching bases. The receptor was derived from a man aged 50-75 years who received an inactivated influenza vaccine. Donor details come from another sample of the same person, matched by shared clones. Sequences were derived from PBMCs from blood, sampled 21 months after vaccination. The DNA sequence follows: TGCGCCAGCAGCCAAGACGCGGGGGGGGGACGCTATGGCTACACCTTC. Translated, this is CASSQDAGGGRYGYTF.